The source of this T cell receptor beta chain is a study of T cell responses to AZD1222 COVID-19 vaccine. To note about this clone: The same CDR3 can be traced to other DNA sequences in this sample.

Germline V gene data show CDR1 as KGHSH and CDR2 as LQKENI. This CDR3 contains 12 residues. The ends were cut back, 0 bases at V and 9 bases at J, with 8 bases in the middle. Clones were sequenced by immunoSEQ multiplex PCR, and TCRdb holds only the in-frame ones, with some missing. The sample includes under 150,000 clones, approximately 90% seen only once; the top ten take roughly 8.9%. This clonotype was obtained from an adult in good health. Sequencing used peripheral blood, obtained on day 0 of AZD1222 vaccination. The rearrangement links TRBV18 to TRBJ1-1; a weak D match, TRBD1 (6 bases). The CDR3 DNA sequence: TGTGCCAGCTCACCACCGGACAGACAAGCTTTCTTT. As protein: CASSPPDRQAFF.